The present entry profiles one T cell receptor beta chain with its context. The record originates from a study of blood T cells in healthy people across ages. Germline assignment: CDR1 MNHNS and CDR2 SASEGT. This CDR3 is built from 16 residues. V was pared by 7 bases and J by 5 bases, with 13 bases of the junction left unmatched. Next came a second PCR, run for about 6 to 12 cycles, which used a sample-barcoded 5' primer along with a J-beta primer mix. TCRdb processed the 5' RACE reads anew with MiXCR; each CDR3 protein has one entry. This table holds approximately 800,000 distinct CDR3 sequences, 20% to 30% found once. The same sample was also used in a study of T cells of mothers and their children.

This chain uses TRBV6-1 with TRBJ2-5; 10 positions agree with TRBD2. The origin of this receptor is a boy between 10 and 17 years old in good health. Source material: blood. This CDR3 is CASMVWTSGLAETQYF. CDR3 sequence (DNA): TGTGCCAGCATGGTATGGACTAGCGGCCTAGCCGAGACCCAGTACTTC.